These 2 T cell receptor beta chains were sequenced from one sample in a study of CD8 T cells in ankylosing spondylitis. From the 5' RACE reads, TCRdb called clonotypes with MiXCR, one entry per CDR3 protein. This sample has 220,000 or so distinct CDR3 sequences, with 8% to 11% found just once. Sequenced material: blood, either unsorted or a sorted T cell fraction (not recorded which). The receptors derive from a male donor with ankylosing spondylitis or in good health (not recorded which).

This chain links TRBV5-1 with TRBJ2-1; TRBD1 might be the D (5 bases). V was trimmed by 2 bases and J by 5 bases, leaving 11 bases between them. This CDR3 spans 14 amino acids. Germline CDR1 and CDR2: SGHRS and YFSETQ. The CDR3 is CASSLYEGDNEQFF. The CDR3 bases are TGCGCCAGCAGCTTATACGAAGGGGACAATGAGCAGTTCTTC.

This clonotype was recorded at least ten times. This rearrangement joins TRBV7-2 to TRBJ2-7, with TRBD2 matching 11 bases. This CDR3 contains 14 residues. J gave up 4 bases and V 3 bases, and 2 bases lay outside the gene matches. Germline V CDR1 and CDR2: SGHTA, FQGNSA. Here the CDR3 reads CASSLLAGGYEQYF. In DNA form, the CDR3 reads TGTGCCAGCAGCTTGCTAGCGGGGGGATACGAGCAGTACTTC.